Each of the 28 T cell receptor beta chains below was sequenced from the same sample in a study of blood T cell repertoires in COVID-19. The assay was immunoSEQ multiplex PCR, and TCRdb's table has in-frame clones only and misses some. The table lists about 74,000 clones, roughly 90% of them singletons. The sequenced sample was peripheral blood. The receptors originated from a man over 45 with acute or convalescent COVID-19.

This chain connects TRBV3-1 (or the pseudogene TRBV3-2) to TRBJ2-2; 8 bases line up with TRBD2. Germline V gene data show CDR1 as LGHDT and CDR2 as YNNKEL (reference sequence). Trimming removed 0 bases from V and 5 bases from J; junction bases left unmatched: 8. The CDR3 runs 17 residues. The CDR3 sequence: CASSQEGWSSGTGELFF. CDR3 nucleotides: TGTGCCAGCAGCCAAGAAGGTTGGTCTAGCGGGACCGGGGAGCTGTTTTTT.

The chain uses TRBV9 and TRBJ2-1; D might be TRBD2 (6 bases). Germline CDR1 and CDR2: SGDLS and YYNGEE. The CDR3 loop spans 13 amino acids. The V gene lost 1 base and the J gene lost 4 bases, with 6 bases spanning the gap. The CDR3 DNA reads TGTGCCAGCAGCGTAAGCGGGTACAATGAGCAGTTCTTC. It specifies CASSVSGYNEQFF.

This chain uses TRBV2 with TRBJ1-2; no reliable D call. Germline assignment: CDR1 SNHLY and CDR2 FYNNEI. There are 13 residues in the CDR3. Here the CDR3 reads CADAVENNYGYTF. CDR3 sequence (DNA): TGTGCAGACGCCGTGGAGAACAACTATGGCTACACCTTC.

This chain joins TRBV6-5 and TRBJ1-2, with D unresolved. This CDR3 comprises 13 residues. Germline V gives CDR1 MNHEY, CDR2 SVGAGI. V dropped 2 bases and J dropped 10 bases, with 14 bases sitting between them. The CDR3 protein is CASSYAGKKNYTF. CDR3 DNA sequence: TGTGCCAGCAGTTACGCGGGTAAGAAGAACTACACCTTC.

The CDR3 reads CASSQTGSGANVLTF. CDR3 nucleotides: TGTGCCAGCAGCCAAACAGGATCTGGGGCCAACGTCCTGACTTTC. This chain connects TRBV28 to TRBJ2-6; D possibly corresponds to TRBD1 (5 bases). The length of the CDR3 is 15 residues. Trimming took 6 bases from V and 1 from J, leaving 10 bases between them. Per germline, CDR1 MDHEN and CDR2 SYDVKM.

The chain couples TRBV7-2 to TRBJ2-2, with a tentative D call TRBD1 (6 bases). The germline V gene encodes CDR1 SGHTA and CDR2 FQGNSA. The CDR3 has 17 amino acids. V dropped 0 bases and J dropped 2 bases, with 13 bases sitting between them. In DNA form, the CDR3 reads TGTGCCAGCAGCTTAGCTAGGGACAACTTTAACACCGGGGAGCTGTTTTTT. Translated, it gives CASSLARDNFNTGELFF.

This clone was recorded only once. The V and J genes are TRBV27 and TRBJ1-1, with D possibly TRBD1 on 6 matching bases. CDR3 length: 14 amino acids. Germline V lookup: CDR1 MNHEY, CDR2 SMNVEV (reference sequence). The V gene lost 3 bases and the J gene lost 1 base, with 9 bases spanning the gap. CDR3 nucleotides: TGTGCCAGCAGTTTGGACAGCACGAACACTGAAGCTTTCTTT. This gives the protein CASSLDSTNTEAFF.

The chain joins TRBV5-1 to TRBJ1-1; 11 bases agree with TRBD1. From germline, CDR1 is SGHRS and CDR2 YFSETQ. Unmatched junction bases numbered 3, after V lost 4 bases and J lost 4 bases. This CDR3 comprises 14 residues. The DNA of the CDR3 is TGCGCCAGCAGCCTAGGGACAGGGGGCACTGAAGCTTTCTTT. This sequence encodes CASSLGTGGTEAFF.

V gene TRBV7-2 combines with J gene TRBJ2-7; D unclear. The CDR3 is 13 residues long. Trimming took 1 base from V and 1 from J, leaving 5 bases between them. Per germline, CDR1 SGHTA and CDR2 FQGNSA. CDR3 nucleotides: TGTGCCAGCAGCTTAGGAGCGTCCTACGAGCAGTACGTC. Its translation: CASSLGASYEQYV.

The chain has TRBV5-1 and TRBJ1-6; D is ambiguous. Germline CDR1 is SGHRS and CDR2 is YFSETQ. The CDR3 contains 15 residues. The V end lost 1 base, the J end lost 0 bases, and 5 bases lay between the germline ends. The CDR3 DNA reads as TGCGCCAGCAGCTTGCGGAGCTCCTATAATTCACCCCTCCACTTT. It translates to CASSLRSSYNSPLHF.

The count of this clone is one. V usage is TRBV5-1 and J usage is TRBJ2-2; tentative D call: TRBD1 (6 bases). Germline values: CDR1 SGHRS, CDR2 YFSETQ. V gave up 6 bases and J gave up 1 base, with 13 bases separating them. CDR3 length: 15 amino acids. CDR3 sequence: CASTRTAQNTGELFF. The CDR3 region has the DNA TGCGCCAGCACACGGACAGCCCAGAACACCGGGGAGCTGTTTTTT.

The genes are TRBV27 and TRBJ1-2; 11 bases match TRBD1. The germline gives CDR1 MNHEY, CDR2 SMNVEV (reference sequence). This CDR3 has 16 residues. V was pared by 7 bases and J by 4 bases, with 11 bases of the junction left unmatched. CDR3 amino acids: CASKQIRTGGSYGYTF. In DNA, the CDR3 is TGTGCCAGCAAACAGATCAGGACAGGGGGCAGCTATGGCTACACCTTC.

The chain carries TRBV5-1 and TRBJ2-3; D uncertain. Trimming pared 4 bases from V and 2 bases from J, leaving 17 bases between. Germline CDR1 SGHRS, CDR2 YFSETQ. This CDR3 contains 16 residues. CDR3 bases: TGCGCCAGCAGCCCTTTCCCCGGGTACCACACAGATACGCAGTATTTT. Amino acids: CASSPFPGYHTDTQYF. Looking up the rest from reference TRBV5-1 and TRBJ2-3 gives the full variable domain: KAGVTQTPRYLIKTRGQQVTLSCSPISGHRSVSWYQQTPGQGLQFLFEYFSETQRNKGNFPGRFSGRQFSNSRSEMNVSTLELGDSALYLCASSPFPGYHTDTQYFGPGTRLTVL.

The chain has TRBV3-1 (or the pseudogene TRBV3-2) and TRBJ1-2; 7 positions match TRBD1. V shed 5 bases and J 7 bases; nucleotides not matched to a gene: 1. Per germline, CDR1 LGHDT and CDR2 YNNKEL (reference sequence). There are 11 residues in the CDR3. As DNA, the CDR3 is TGTGCCAGCAGCAAGGGGGCTGGCTACACCTTC. Its translation: CASSKGAGYTF.

V usage is TRBV19 and J usage is TRBJ1-5, with 7 bases lining up with TRBD1. The CDR3 totals 14 residues. Germline V gene sequence: CDR1 LNHDA, CDR2 SQIVND (reference sequence). Trimming at V came to 11 bases and at J to 7 bases, leaving 14 bases not matched to a gene. In DNA, the CDR3 is TGTGCCGGGTCCCGACAGGGTCTTGGCCAGCCCCAGCATTTT. Amino acids: CAGSRQGLGQPQHF.

The V call is TRBV19, the J call TRBJ1-6, with D tentatively TRBD1 (6 bases). The germline V and J ends were trimmed by 3 bases and 13 bases, with 25 bases remaining between them. CDR1 and CDR2 from the germline V gene are LNHDA and SQIVND (reference sequence). This CDR3 is built from 17 residues. In DNA, the CDR3 is TGTGCCAGTAGTATTAGTCCCCGACAGGCGTTAATCTCGCCCCTCCACTTT. Residues: CASSISPRQALISPLHF.

This chain uses TRBV6-5 with TRBJ1-2; the D gene is possibly TRBD1 (6 bases). Germline CDR1 and CDR2: MNHEY and SVGAGI. Trimming took off 5 bases at V and 7 bases at J, with 11 bases between the two ends. This CDR3 is 12 amino acids long. CDR3 DNA sequence: TGTGCCAGCAGTAACAGGGCGGGTGGCTACACCTTC. It translates to CASSNRAGGYTF.

This clone was recorded once. V gene TRBV5-1 combines with J gene TRBJ2-3; the match to TRBD1 covers 9 bases. V lost 4 bases to trimming and J lost 3 bases; unmatched junction nucleotides: 6. CDR1 is SGHRS, CDR2 YFSETQ, per germline. There are 15 residues in the CDR3. Here the CDR3 DNA reads TGCGCCAGCAGCCCCGGGACAGGGAGGACAGATACGCAGTATTTT. Translating gives CASSPGTGRTDTQYF. Drawing the rest from reference TRBV5-1 and TRBJ2-3, the complete variable domain is KAGVTQTPRYLIKTRGQQVTLSCSPISGHRSVSWYQQTPGQGLQFLFEYFSETQRNKGNFPGRFSGRQFSNSRSEMNVSTLELGDSALYLCASSPGTGRTDTQYFGPGTRLTVL.

This chain joins TRBV12-3 or TRBV12-4 and TRBJ1-1; D may be TRBD1 (6 bases). The ends were cut back, 6 bases at V and 4 bases at J, with 12 bases in the middle. This CDR3 is built from 13 residues. The CDR3 protein is CASSREDSTEAFF. The CDR3 region has the DNA TGTGCCAGCAGCCGCGAGGACAGCACTGAAGCTTTCTTT.

This chain uses TRBV28 with TRBJ1-4, with 10 bases lining up with TRBD1. Germline V gene data show CDR1 as MDHEN and CDR2 as SYDVKM. V dropped 6 bases and J dropped 10; count of bases not matched to a gene: 8. The CDR3 covers 14 residues. The CDR3 spells CASSPGTGDSKLFF. DNA for the CDR3: TGTGCCAGCAGCCCAGGGACAGGGGACTCAAAACTGTTTTTT.

This chain connects TRBV5-5 to TRBJ1-6, with D tentatively TRBD1 (5 bases). This CDR3 is 15 amino acids long. Germline V lookup: CDR1 SGHKS, CDR2 YYEKEE (reference sequence). The V end lost 0 bases, the J end lost 5 bases, and 9 bases lay between the germline ends. The DNA for the CDR3 is TGTGCCAGCAGCTTGGCCAGGGTCGATAATTCACCCCTCCACTTT. It yields the protein CASSLARVDNSPLHF.

This clone was observed a single time. The chain combines TRBV6-2 or TRBV6-3 with TRBJ2-5; TRBD2 matches 12 bases. J was trimmed by 4 bases and V by 3 bases; bases with no gene match: 15. The CDR3 spans 19 residues. Germline loops: CDR1 MNHEY, CDR2 SVGEGT. CDR3 sequence (DNA): TGTGCCAGCAGTTATGTGTTGTCCTTGACTAGCGGGAGTGGAGAGACCCAGTACTTC. It specifies CASSYVLSLTSGSGETQYF.

This clone is a singleton in its sample. The chain employs TRBV6-6 and TRBJ1-5; 8 positions match TRBD1. There are 15 residues in the CDR3. Germline V lookup: CDR1 MNHNY, CDR2 SVGAGI (reference sequence). Trimming took 6 bases from V and 1 from J; bases not matched to a gene: 5. The CDR3 sequence: CASRRQGRSNQPQHF. CDR3 bases: TGTGCCAGCAGACGACAGGGGAGAAGCAATCAGCCCCAGCATTTT.

This clone was detected once. J is TRBJ1-4 and V is TRBV10-3, with D possibly TRBD1 on 6 matching bases. The CDR3 totals 15 residues. Between the trimmed V and J ends, which lost 10 bases and 0 bases, there was a span of 15 bases. Germline V gene sequence: CDR1 ENHRY, CDR2 SYGVKD. CDR3 DNA sequence: TGTGCCACCCGGCGGGGGGACACAACTAATGAAAAACTGTTTTTT. Translation: CATRRGDTTNEKLFF.

The chain is built from TRBV18 and TRBJ2-2; the D gene is possibly TRBD2 (6 bases). There are 15 residues in the CDR3. CDR1 KGHSH and CDR2 LQKENI come from the germline V gene. Trimming pared 3 bases from V and 6 bases from J, leaving 14 bases between. The CDR3 region has the DNA TGTGCCAGCTCACCTCTCCCGGGAGACCCCGGGGAGCTGTTTTTT. This gives the protein CASSPLPGDPGELFF. Supplemented by reference TRBV18 and TRBJ2-2, the full variable domain reads NAGVMQNPRHLVRRRGQEARLRCSPMKGHSHVYWYRQLPEEGLKFMVYLQKENIIDESGMPKERFSAEFPKEGPSILRIQQVVRGDSAAYFCASSPLPGDPGELFFGEGSRLTVL.

As regards this clone: Given a much more abundant clone one base away, this may be a read error. The J gene is TRBJ1-2, the V gene TRBV6-5; 7 bases match TRBD1. The germline V gene encodes CDR1 MNHEY and CDR2 SVGAGI. V lost 6 bases and J lost 2; bases outside the gene matches: 3. The CDR3 consists of 13 residues. CDR3 sequence: CASSLTGNYGYTF. The CDR3 nucleotides are TGTGCCAGCAGCCTGACAGGGAACTATGGCTACACCTTC.

The chain has TRBV7-2 and TRBJ2-5, with 8 nucleotides matching TRBD1. This CDR3 has 14 residues. Germline assignment: CDR1 SGHTA and CDR2 FQGNSA. V lost 1 base, J lost 5 bases, and 3 bases stayed unmatched. This chain's CDR3 is CASSLGTGGETQYF. The CDR3 nucleotides are TGTGCCAGCAGCTTAGGAACAGGGGGGGAGACCCAGTACTTC.

This clone appeared a single time. The V and J genes are TRBV12-3 or TRBV12-4 and TRBJ2-5, with D perhaps TRBD2 (5 bases). V was trimmed by 3 bases and J by 4 bases, leaving 9 bases between them. The CDR3 has 13 residues. The CDR3, as DNA: TGTGCCAGCAGTTTTTCGGGAATAGAGACCCAGTACTTC. It encodes CASSFSGIETQYF.